A selection of T cell receptor beta chains follows, all from one sample in a study of human T cells and chemical hapten exposure. TCRdb ran MiXCR on the RACE reads and lists one entry per CDR3 protein. There are some 300,000 distinct CDR3 sequences in the sample; over 5% occur only once, and roughly 8.2% lies in the top ten. The sample here was whole blood, taken in connection with sensitization to the hapten diphenylcyclopropenone (DPC). The receptors shown here come from a woman aged 18-30 years with alopecia areata. Some clones in this sample may be carry-over from other donors' samples. The CDR3 runs from the conserved cysteine through the conserved F or W. A D gene is named only where the DNA matches it firmly. Clone size appears in some rows only: once, few, many, or a class for an expanded clone.

abundance | d_gene | j_gene | v_gene | CDR3aa | CDR3nt
many | TRBD1 | TRBJ2-2 | TRBV12-3/TRBV12-4 | CASSRGQMAGELFF | TGTGCCAGCAGCAGGGGGCAGATGGCCGGGGAGCTGTTTTTT
many | TRBD1 | TRBJ1-1 | TRBV18 | CASSPQGATEAFF | TGTGCCAGCTCCCCCCAGGGGGCCACTGAAGCTTTCTTT
- | - | TRBJ2-3 | TRBV4-3 | CASSQDVSSTDTQYF | TGCGCCAGCAGCCAGGACGTCTCTAGCACAGATACGCAGTATTTT
- | TRBD1 | TRBJ1-5 | TRBV12-3/TRBV12-4 | CASSSDRGHQPQHF | TGTGCCAGCAGCTCGGACAGGGGTCATCAGCCCCAGCATTTT
many | TRBD1 | TRBJ2-6 | TRBV10-2 | CASSEYQDRLGSGANVLTF | TGCGCCAGCAGTGAGTATCAGGACAGGCTCGGCTCTGGGGCCAACGTCCTGACTTTC
few | - | TRBJ2-3 | TRBV5-1 | CASSSYKGDTQYF | TGCGCCAGCAGCTCCTACAAGGGAGATACGCAGTATTTT
many | - | TRBJ1-4 | TRBV9 | CASSVGPGETNEKLFF | TGTGCCAGCAGCGTAGGTCCTGGGGAGACTAATGAAAAACTGTTTTTT
few | - | TRBJ1-1 | TRBV3-1 | CASSQEYGSFPTEAFF | TGTGCCAGCAGCCAAGAATACGGCAGTTTTCCCACTGAAGCTTTCTTT
few | TRBD1 | TRBJ2-6 | TRBV4-3 | CASSDGQGRSGANVLTF | TGCGCCAGCAGCGATGGACAGGGTCGATCTGGGGCCAACGTCCTGACTTTC
few | TRBD2 | TRBJ2-3 | TRBV6-2/TRBV6-3 | CASSYYTTTSQDTQYF | TGTGCCAGCAGCTACTATACCACGACTAGCCAAGATACGCAGTATTTT
few | - | TRBJ1-6 | TRBV27 | CASSFFNSPLHF | TGTGCCAGCAGTTTTTTTAATTCACCCCTCCACTTT
many | - | TRBJ1-3 | TRBV3-1 | CASSQRQAGNTIYF | TGTGCCAGCAGCCAGAGACAAGCTGGAAACACCATATATTTT
many | - | TRBJ1-2 | TRBV5-5 | CASSSGNAYGYTF | TGTGCCAGCAGTTCCGGGAACGCCTATGGCTACACCTTC
few | - | TRBJ2-1 | TRBV7-3 | CASSGPRKGPTYNEQFF | TGTGCCAGCAGCGGCCCCCGGAAGGGGCCCACCTACAATGAGCAGTTCTTC